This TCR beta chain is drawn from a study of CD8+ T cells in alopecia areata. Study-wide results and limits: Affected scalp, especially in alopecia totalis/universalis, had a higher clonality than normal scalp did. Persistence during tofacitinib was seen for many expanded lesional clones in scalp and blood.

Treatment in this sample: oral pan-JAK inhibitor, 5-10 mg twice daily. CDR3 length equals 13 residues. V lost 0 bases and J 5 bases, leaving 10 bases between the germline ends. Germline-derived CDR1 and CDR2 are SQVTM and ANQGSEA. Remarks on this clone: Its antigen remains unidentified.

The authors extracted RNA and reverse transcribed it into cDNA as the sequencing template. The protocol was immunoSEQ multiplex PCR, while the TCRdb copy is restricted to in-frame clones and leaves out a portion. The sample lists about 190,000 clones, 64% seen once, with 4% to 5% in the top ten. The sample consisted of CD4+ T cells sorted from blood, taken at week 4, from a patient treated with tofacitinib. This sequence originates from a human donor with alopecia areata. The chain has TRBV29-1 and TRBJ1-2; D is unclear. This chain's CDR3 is CSVEDPQEYGYTF. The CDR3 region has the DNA TGCAGCGTTGAAGACCCCCAGGAGTATGGCTACACCTTC.